The rows below give T cell receptor beta chains drawn from one sample of a study of T cells in Graves' hyperthyroidism and ophthalmopathy. TCRdb recomputed calls from the multiplex PCR reads with MiXCR, one row per CDR3 protein. The table has roughly 350,000 distinct CDR3 sequences, roughly 13% seen once; the top ten hold approximately 23%. Sequencing was carried out using blood. These receptors were obtained from a woman in her twenties or thirties with Graves' hyperthyroidism. Each CDR3 is given with its conserved first and last residue. Fields, in order: J gene, V gene, clone size, D gene, CDR3 DNA, CDR3 protein. The D gene is left open where the match is weak. Size is stated for part of the rows, as once, few or many counts, or as a class when the clone is expanded.

TRBJ2-7 | TRBV7-2 | many | NA | TGTGCCAGCAGGGACAGCTACGAGCAGTACTTC | CASRDSYEQYF
TRBJ2-3 | TRBV7-8 | many | TRBD1 | TGTGCCAGCAGACGGACAGGGTCAACCAGCACAGATACGCAGTATTTT | CASRRTGSTSTDTQYF
TRBJ2-1 | TRBV28 | many | TRBD2 | TGTGCCAGCAGTTTTAGGCCAGGCCCCTACAAGGTTCGGCGGGAGGGGTATTATGAGCAGTTCTTC | CASSFRPGPYKVRREGYYEQFF
TRBJ2-2 | TRBV28 | many | NA | TGTGCCAGCAGTCCGTCGAACGGGTTAACCGGGGAGCTGTTTTTT | CASSPSNGLTGELFF
TRBJ2-6 | TRBV12-3/TRBV12-4 | NA | NA | TGTGCCAGCAGTTTAGTAGACAGAGCGAGCTCTGGGGCCAACGTCCTGACTTTC | CASSLVDRASSGANVLTF
TRBJ2-3 | TRBV7-8 | many | NA | TGTGCCAGCAGCCCGTCGACCGCAGATACGCAGTATTTT | CASSPSTADTQYF
TRBJ2-1 | TRBV2 | many | TRBD2 | TGTGCCAGCAGTGCCCGGGGACTAGCGGGAGGCAATGAGCAGTTCTTC | CASSARGLAGGNEQFF
TRBJ2-1 | TRBV7-2 | NA | NA | TGTGCCAGCAGAGATGCGGGACTGCTTAGAAATGAGCAGTTCTTC | CASRDAGLLRNEQFF
TRBJ2-1 | TRBV2 | many | NA | TGTGCCAGCAGCCCCCGACGGGTAGAGGGTGAGCAGTTCTTC | CASSPRRVEGEQFF
TRBJ1-3 | TRBV7-3 | NA | NA | TGTGCCAGCAGCGTTGGAGGGGGAAACACCATATATTTT | CASSVGGGNTIYF
TRBJ2-5 | TRBV9 | many | NA | TGTGCCAGCAGCCCCAGACACAGCCACGCGACCCAGTACTTC | CASSPRHSHATQYF
TRBJ2-2 | TRBV20-1 | few | NA | TGCAGTGCTAGCCCTCTAGCCGGGAGTTGGGAGCTGTTTTTT | CSASPLAGSWELFF
TRBJ2-3 | TRBV28 | many | NA | TGTGCCAGTCAAGACAGGGGAGGGGATACGCAGTATTTT | CASQDRGGDTQYF
TRBJ1-1 | TRBV20-1 | few | NA | TGCAGTGCTAGGCCGCCCGTGGGTACTGAAGCTTTCTTT | CSARPPVGTEAFF
TRBJ1-1 | TRBV28 | few | NA | TGTGCCAGCAGTTTTGTGTCAGACAGCTCCGGAGCTTTCTTT | CASSFVSDSSGAFF
TRBJ2-2 | TRBV24-1 | many | TRBD2 | TGTGCCACCAGTGATCGTTCCGCGGGAGGGCGAAACGGGGAGCTGTTTTTT | CATSDRSAGGRNGELFF
TRBJ1-1 | TRBV2 | many | NA | TGTGCCTCAAATAGGGGACGGAACATGAACACTGAAGCTTTCTTT | CASNRGRNMNTEAFF
TRBJ1-5 | TRBV28 | many | NA | TGTGCCAGCACCCGACAAGTGGATCAGCCCCAGCATTTT | CASTRQVDQPQHF
TRBJ1-5 | TRBV6-1 | few | NA | TGTGCCAGCAGTGTTGCGGGGCCGGGAAGCAATCAGCCCCAGCATTTT | CASSVAGPGSNQPQHF
TRBJ1-6 | TRBV19 | many | NA | TGTGCCACCCAACACGAGGCAGGGTCTTCACCCCTCCACTTT | CATQHEAGSSPLHF
TRBJ2-4 | TRBV28 | few | TRBD2 | TGTGCCAGCAGTTCTCTGGGAGGGGTTGGTGCCAAAAACATTCAGTACTTC | CASSSLGGVGAKNIQYF
TRBJ1-6 | TRBV7-2 | NA | NA | TGTGCCAGCAGCTTGAACCGACAGGCATCCTATAATTCACCCCTCCACTTT | CASSLNRQASYNSPLHF
TRBJ2-3 | TRBV30 | NA | TRBD2 | TGTGCCTGGAGTTTAGCGGGAGGCACAGATACGCAGTATTTT | CAWSLAGGTDTQYF
TRBJ1-4 | TRBV12-3/TRBV12-4 | many | NA | TGTGCCAGCAGCGACAACTCCGTGGAAAAACTGTTTTTT | CASSDNSVEKLFF
TRBJ2-3 | TRBV2 | few | TRBD2 | TGTGCCAGCAGCCCGACTAGCGGGAGGAGCACAGATACGCAGTATTTT | CASSPTSGRSTDTQYF
TRBJ2-2 | TRBV7-6 | NA | NA | TGTGCCAGCAGCCCTCGGCCGGCGAACACCGGGGAGCTGTTTTTT | CASSPRPANTGELFF
TRBJ2-5 | TRBV28 | few | NA | TGTGCCAGCAGTGACCCCCGACGTTTCGAGACCCAGTACTTC | CASSDPRRFETQYF
TRBJ1-5 | TRBV29-1 | few | NA | TGCAGCGTGGGGGGGGCTCCAAATCAGCCCCAGCATTTT | CSVGGAPNQPQHF